These T cell receptor beta chains were read from a single sample in a study of control samples from healthy donors and cancer patients. Only in-frame clones appear in the TCRdb table, and some are missing; sequencing was by immunoSEQ multiplex PCR. The sample includes about 190,000 clones. Sequenced material: blood. The receptor source for this set is a young woman in good health. Both conserved end residues are part of each CDR3. D genes are given only for firm matches.

>18|TRBJ2-1|TRBD2|TRBV19
TGTGCCAGTACCTCCGGGACTAGAACACAACACACCAACAGTGAGCAGTTCTTC
CASTSGTRTQHTNSEQFF
>13|TRBJ1-1|.|TRBV19
TGTGCCAGTAGTATGGTGGGGCAGGGTGAAGCTTTCTTT
CASSMVGQGEAFF
>18|TRBJ1-6|.|TRBV5-5
TGTGCCAGCAGCTTGGAACAGGCCCGTAGCTCCTATAATTCACCCCTCCACTTT
CASSLEQARSSYNSPLHF
>15|TRBJ2-3|.|TRBV4-2
TGTGCCAGCAGCCAGCCCGAACAGGGCTCAGATACGCAGTATTTT
CASSQPEQGSDTQYF
>15|TRBJ1-5|TRBD1|TRBV4-3
TGCGCCAGCAGCCTATCTTATGACAGGGGTCAGCCCCAGCATTTT
CASSLSYDRGQPQHF
>13|TRBJ2-7|.|TRBV10-3
TGTGCCATCAGTGAGATGGTGGGGTACGAGCAGTACTTC
CAISEMVGYEQYF
>14|TRBJ1-2|.|TRBV6-1
TGTGCCAGCAGTGAATTGGGGGGCCCCTATGGCTACACCTTC
CASSELGGPYGYTF
>20|TRBJ2-2|.|TRBV3-1/TRBV3-2
TGTGCCAGCAGCCGCCAGGACAGAGGTCGGCCAGAGTTGAACACCGGGGAGCTGTTTTTT
CASSRQDRGRPELNTGELFF
>16|TRBJ2-7|TRBD1|TRBV24-1
TGTGCCACCAGTTCTGAGTACCGGGACAGGAGCTACGAGCAGTACTTC
CATSSEYRDRSYEQYF
>15|TRBJ1-5|.|TRBV7-9
TGTGCCAGCAGCTTAAAGGGGGGGGACAATCAGCCCCAGCATTTT
CASSLKGGDNQPQHF
>16|TRBJ2-5|.|TRBV3-1/TRBV3-2
TGTGCCAGCAGCCAAGATCTTGCGGAAAACCAAGAGACCCAGTACTTC
CASSQDLAENQETQYF
>16|TRBJ1-1|.|TRBV28
TGTGCCAGCTTCTCTCCGAACGTAGGGATAAACACTGAAGCTTTCTTT
CASFSPNVGINTEAFF
>16|TRBJ2-2|.|TRBV18
TGTGCCAGCTCACCACCAACTACCCCGAACACCGGGGAGCTGTTTTTT
CASSPPTTPNTGELFF
>15|TRBJ1-2|.|TRBV5-1
TGCGCCAGCAGCATAGGTTCGGAGCTTTGGAGGGGCTACACCTTC
CASSIGSELWRGYTF
>15|TRBJ2-3|.|TRBV25-1
TGTGCCAGCAGCCCCGGAGCGGCTAACACAGATACGCAGTATTTT
CASSPGAANTDTQYF